This T cell receptor (beta chain) appears in the sequencing data of a study of T cell repertoires in aging, cancer and after chemotherapy. Study-wide context: Healthy donor repertoires were recorded over several months to years and showed clear clonal overlap. The whole study produced a dataset of approximately 10 million TCR reads. Study-level results: Healthy donors lost TCR diversity with age mainly through richness, cancer patients through richness and evenness. Age-matched healthy donors had significantly more diverse, less clonal blood TCR repertoires than untreated cancer patients.

Comments on this clonotype: Its antigen is still unknown.

Rearranged V-D-J TRB sequences were amplified with a mixed TRB-A/B primer pool. TCRdb used MiXCR to reprocess the multiplex PCR reads, holding one entry per CDR3 protein. This sample carries 13,000 or so distinct CDR3 sequences, roughly 26% of them seen once, and the ten largest clones take roughly 2.5%. TCR beta rearrangements were amplified from peripheral blood genomic DNA. The V and J ends lost 5 bases and 2 bases respectively, with 13 bases between them. The CDR3 has 16 amino acids. Germline V CDR1 and CDR2: MNHEY, SMNVEV (reference sequence). This TCR was recovered from a human donor in good health. The chain employs TRBV27 and TRBJ1-6, with TRBD1 as a possible D gene (6 bases). Input material: blood. In nucleotides, the CDR3 is TGTGCCAGCAGTCCGAACAGGGTGGCCTATAATTCACCCCTCCACTTT. Translating gives CASSPNRVAYNSPLHF.